The clone carrying this T cell receptor beta chain was counted only a few times. Its antigen is not identified. CDR3 and TCR beta VDJ profiling relied on a genomic DNA template. TCRdb re-called the reads through MiXCR, storing one row per CDR3 protein. The sample yields 250,000 to 300,000 distinct CDR3 sequences, roughly half seen once. CDR3 size: 16 residues. Per germline, CDR1 KGHDR and CDR2 SFDVKD. The V and J ends lost 0 bases and 4 bases respectively, with 9 bases between them. These data belong to a study of CD8+CD57+ T cells in acquired aplastic anemia. Across the study: The sorted CD4+ and CD8+ cells yielded an average roughly 3 ug of DNA. Study-level findings and limits: The number of CD8+ CDR3 sequences shared by patients and controls was about 27.

The clonotype comes from a human donor with severe aplastic anemia or a healthy control (not recorded which). This sequence joins TRBV24-1 and TRBJ1-6, with a possible D match to TRBD1 (5 bases). The sequenced sample was sorted CD4+, CD8+, or CD8+CD57+ T cells (not recorded which) from PBMCs. In nucleotides, the CDR3 is TGTGCCACCAGTGATTTGGGGGGAGATTATAATTCACCCCTCCACTTT. Its protein is CATSDLGGDYNSPLHF.